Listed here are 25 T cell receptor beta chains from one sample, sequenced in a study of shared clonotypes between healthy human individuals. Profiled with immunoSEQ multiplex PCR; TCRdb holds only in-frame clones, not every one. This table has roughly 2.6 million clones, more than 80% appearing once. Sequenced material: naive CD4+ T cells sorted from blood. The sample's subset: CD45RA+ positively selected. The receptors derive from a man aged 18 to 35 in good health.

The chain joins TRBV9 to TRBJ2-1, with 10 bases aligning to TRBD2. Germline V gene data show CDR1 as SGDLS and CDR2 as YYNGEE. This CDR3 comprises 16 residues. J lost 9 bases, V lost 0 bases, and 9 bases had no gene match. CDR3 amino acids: CASSVASLAGRGEQFF. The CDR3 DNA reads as TGTGCCAGCAGCGTAGCTTCACTAGCGGGACGGGGTGAGCAGTTCTTC.

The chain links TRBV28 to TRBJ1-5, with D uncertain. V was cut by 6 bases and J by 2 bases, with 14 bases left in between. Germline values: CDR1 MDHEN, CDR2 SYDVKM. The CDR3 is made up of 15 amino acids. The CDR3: CASSTLLGGNQPQHF. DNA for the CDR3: TGTGCCAGCAGCACCCTACTTGGCGGCAATCAGCCCCAGCATTTT.

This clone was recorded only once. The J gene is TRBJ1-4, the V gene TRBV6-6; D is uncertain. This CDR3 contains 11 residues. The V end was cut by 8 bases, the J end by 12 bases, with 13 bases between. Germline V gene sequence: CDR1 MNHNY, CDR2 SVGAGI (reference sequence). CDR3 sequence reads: CASRIGRELFF. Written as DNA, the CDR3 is TGTGCCAGCCGAATCGGTAGGGAACTGTTTTTT.

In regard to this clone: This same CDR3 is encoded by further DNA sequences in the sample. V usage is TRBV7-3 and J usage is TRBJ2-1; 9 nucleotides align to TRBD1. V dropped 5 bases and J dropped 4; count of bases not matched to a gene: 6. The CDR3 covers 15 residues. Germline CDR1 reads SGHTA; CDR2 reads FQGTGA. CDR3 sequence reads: CASSPDRGSYNEQFF. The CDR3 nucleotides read TGTGCCAGCAGCCCAGACAGGGGGTCTTACAATGAGCAGTTCTTC.

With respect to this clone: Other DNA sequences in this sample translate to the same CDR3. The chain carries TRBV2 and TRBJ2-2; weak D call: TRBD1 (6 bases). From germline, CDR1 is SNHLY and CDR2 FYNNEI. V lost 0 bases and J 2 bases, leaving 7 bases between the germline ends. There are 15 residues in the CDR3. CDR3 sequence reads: CASSEAGANTGELFF. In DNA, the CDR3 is TGTGCCAGCAGTGAAGCGGGGGCCAACACCGGGGAGCTGTTTTTT.

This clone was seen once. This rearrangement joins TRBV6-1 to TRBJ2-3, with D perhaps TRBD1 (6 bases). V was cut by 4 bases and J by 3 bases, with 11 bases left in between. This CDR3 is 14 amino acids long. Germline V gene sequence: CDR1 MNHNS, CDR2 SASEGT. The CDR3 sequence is CASSVTGLTDTQYF. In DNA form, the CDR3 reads TGTGCCAGCAGTGTGACAGGCCTGACAGATACGCAGTATTTT.

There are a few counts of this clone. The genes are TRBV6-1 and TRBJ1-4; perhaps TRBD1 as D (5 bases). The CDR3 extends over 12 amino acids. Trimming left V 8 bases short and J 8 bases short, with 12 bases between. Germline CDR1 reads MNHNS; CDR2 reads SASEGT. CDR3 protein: CASHGTVEKLFF. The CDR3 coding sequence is TGTGCCAGCCACGGGACGGTAGAAAAACTGTTTTTT.

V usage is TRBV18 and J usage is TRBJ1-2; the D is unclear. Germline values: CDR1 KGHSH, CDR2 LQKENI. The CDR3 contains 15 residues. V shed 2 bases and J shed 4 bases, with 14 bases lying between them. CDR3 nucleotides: TGTGCCAGCTCACCAACCCCTAACGAGGTCTATGGCTACACCTTC. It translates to CASSPTPNEVYGYTF.

Here the CDR3 DNA reads TGTGCCAGCAGTTTGCTCGCGAACTCCTACGAGCAGTACTTC. This translates into CASSLLANSYEQYF. The J gene is TRBJ2-7, the V gene TRBV28; D remains ambiguous. This CDR3 contains 14 residues. CDR1 and CDR2 from the germline V gene are MDHEN and SYDVKM. Trimming cost V 3 bases and J 0 bases, with 9 bases left between them.

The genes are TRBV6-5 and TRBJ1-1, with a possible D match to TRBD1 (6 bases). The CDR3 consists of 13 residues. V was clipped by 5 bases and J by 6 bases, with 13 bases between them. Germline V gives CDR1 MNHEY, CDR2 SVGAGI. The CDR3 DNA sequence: TGTGCCAGCAGTCAGGGGCGCTGGGCTGAAGCTTTCTTT. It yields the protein CASSQGRWAEAFF.

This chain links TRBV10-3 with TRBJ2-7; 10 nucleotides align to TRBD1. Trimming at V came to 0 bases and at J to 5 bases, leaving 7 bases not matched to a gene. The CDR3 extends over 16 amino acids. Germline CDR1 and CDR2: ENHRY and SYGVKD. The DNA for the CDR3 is TGTGCCATCAGTGAGTCGACCGGGACAGGGGAAGACGAGCAGTACTTC. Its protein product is CAISESTGTGEDEQYF.

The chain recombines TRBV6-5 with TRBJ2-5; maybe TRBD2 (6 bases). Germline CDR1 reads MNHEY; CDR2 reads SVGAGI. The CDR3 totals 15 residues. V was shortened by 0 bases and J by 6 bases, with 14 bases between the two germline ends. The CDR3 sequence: CASSYSSNGGQTQYF. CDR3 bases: TGTGCCAGCAGTTACTCTTCCAACGGGGGACAGACCCAGTACTTC.

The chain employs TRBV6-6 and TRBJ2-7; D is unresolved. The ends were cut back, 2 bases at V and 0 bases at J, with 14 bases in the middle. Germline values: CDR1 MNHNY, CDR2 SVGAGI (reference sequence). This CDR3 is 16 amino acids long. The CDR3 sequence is CASSYVVPRHSYEQYF. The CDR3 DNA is TGTGCCAGCAGTTACGTTGTCCCTAGACACTCCTACGAGCAGTACTTC.

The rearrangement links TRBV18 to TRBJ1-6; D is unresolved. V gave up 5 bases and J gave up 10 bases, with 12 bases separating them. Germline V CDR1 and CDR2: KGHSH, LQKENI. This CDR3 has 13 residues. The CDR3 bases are TGTGCCAGCTCAATCCAGGACCTCTCACCCCTCCACTTT. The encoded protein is CASSIQDLSPLHF.

The CDR3 spells CATQKGQIETQYF. CDR3 nucleotides: TGTGCCACACAAAAGGGACAGATTGAGACCCAGTACTTC. V is TRBV2 and J is TRBJ2-5, with TRBD1 identical over 7 bases. Germline-derived CDR1 and CDR2 are SNHLY and FYNNEI. The CDR3 is 13 amino acids. V shed 10 bases, J shed 5 bases, and the junction held 10 bases outside the gene matches.

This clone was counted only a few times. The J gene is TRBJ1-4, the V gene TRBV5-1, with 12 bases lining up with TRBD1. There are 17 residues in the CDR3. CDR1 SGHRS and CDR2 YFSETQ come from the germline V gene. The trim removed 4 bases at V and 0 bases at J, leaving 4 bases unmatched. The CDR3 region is CASSPGQGAATNEKLFF. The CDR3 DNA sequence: TGCGCCAGCAGCCCGGGACAGGGGGCTGCAACTAATGAAAAACTGTTTTTT.

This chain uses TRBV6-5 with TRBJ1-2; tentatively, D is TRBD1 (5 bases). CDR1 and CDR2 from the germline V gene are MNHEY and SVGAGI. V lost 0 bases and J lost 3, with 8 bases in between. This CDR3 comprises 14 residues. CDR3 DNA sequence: TGTGCCAGCAGTTACTCGGGGGTAGACTATGGCTACACCTTC. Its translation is CASSYSGVDYGYTF.

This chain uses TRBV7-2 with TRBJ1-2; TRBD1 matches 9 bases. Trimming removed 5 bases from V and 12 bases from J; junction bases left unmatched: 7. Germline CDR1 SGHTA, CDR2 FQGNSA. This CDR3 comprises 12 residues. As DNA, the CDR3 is TGTGCCAGCAGCCGGGGACAGGGAGGTAACACCTTC. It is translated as CASSRGQGGNTF.

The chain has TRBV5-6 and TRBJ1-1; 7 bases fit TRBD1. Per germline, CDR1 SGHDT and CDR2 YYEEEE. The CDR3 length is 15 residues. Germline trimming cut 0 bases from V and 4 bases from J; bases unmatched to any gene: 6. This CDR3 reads CASSLGPSGGTEAFF. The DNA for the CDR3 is TGTGCCAGCAGCTTGGGACCTTCAGGGGGCACTGAAGCTTTCTTT. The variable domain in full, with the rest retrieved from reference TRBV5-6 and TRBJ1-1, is DAGVTQSPTHLIKTRGQQVTLRCSPKSGHDTVSWYQQALGQGPQFIFQYYEEEERQRGNFPDRFSGHQFPNYSSELNVNALLLGDSALYLCASSLGPSGGTEAFFGQGTRLTVV.

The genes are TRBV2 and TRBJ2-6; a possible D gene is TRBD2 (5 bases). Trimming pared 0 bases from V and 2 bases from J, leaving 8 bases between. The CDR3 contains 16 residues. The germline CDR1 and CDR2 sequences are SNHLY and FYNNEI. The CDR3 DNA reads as TGTGCCAGCAGTGAAGCGCTCGGGGCTGGGGCCAACGTCCTGACTTTC. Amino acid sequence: CASSEALGAGANVLTF.

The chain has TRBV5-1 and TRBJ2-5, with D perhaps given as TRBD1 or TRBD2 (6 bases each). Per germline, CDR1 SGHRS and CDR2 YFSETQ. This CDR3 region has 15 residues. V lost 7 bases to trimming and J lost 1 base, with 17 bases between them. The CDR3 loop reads CASSRGERAQETQYF. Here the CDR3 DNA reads TGCGCCAGCTCTAGGGGGGAGAGGGCCCAAGAGACCCAGTACTTC. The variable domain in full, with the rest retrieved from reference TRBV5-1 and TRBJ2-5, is KAGVTQTPRYLIKTRGQQVTLSCSPISGHRSVSWYQQTPGQGLQFLFEYFSETQRNKGNFPGRFSGRQFSNSRSEMNVSTLELGDSALYLCASSRGERAQETQYFGPGTRLLVL.

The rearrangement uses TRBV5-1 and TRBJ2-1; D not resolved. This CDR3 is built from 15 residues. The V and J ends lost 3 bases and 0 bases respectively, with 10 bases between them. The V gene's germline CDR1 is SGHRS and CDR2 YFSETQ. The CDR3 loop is CASSSYSSSYNEQFF. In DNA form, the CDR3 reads TGCGCCAGCAGCTCATACAGTAGCTCCTACAATGAGCAGTTCTTC.

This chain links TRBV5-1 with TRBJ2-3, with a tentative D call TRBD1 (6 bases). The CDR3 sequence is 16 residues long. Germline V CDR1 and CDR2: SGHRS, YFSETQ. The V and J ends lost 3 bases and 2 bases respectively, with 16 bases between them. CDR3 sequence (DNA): TGCGCCAGCAGCTCAGATTTACAGGGAATCACAGATACGCAGTATTTT. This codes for CASSSDLQGITDTQYF.

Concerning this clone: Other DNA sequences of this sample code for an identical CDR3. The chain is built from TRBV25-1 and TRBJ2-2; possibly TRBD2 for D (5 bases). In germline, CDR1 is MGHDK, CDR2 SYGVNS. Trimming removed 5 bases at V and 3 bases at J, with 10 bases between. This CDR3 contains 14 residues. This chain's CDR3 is CASSRGPDTGELFF. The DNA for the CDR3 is TGTGCCAGCAGTCGAGGGCCAGACACCGGGGAGCTGTTTTTT. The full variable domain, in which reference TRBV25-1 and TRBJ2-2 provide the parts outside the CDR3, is EADIYQTPRYLVIGTGKKITLECSQTMGHDKMYWYQQDPGMELHLIHYSYGVNSTEKGDLSSESTVSRIRTEHFPLTLESARPSHTSQYLCASSRGPDTGELFFGEGSRLTVL.

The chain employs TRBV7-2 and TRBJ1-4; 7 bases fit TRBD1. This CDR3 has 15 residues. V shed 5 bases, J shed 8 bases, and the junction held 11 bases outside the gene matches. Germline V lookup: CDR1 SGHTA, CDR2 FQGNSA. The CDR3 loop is CASSTYRGHGEKLFF. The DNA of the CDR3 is TGTGCCAGCAGCACCTACAGGGGCCACGGGGAAAAACTGTTTTTT.